This T cell receptor (beta chain) was retrieved from a study of OX40 agonist ivuxolimab in advanced cancers. V lost 8 bases, J lost 4 bases, and 12 bases lay in between. Per the germline V gene, CDR1 is SEHNR and CDR2 is FQNEAQ (reference sequence). The CDR3 has 12 residues. This clone has only one observation. Method: immunoSEQ multiplex PCR; TCRdb's copy keeps in-frame clones and lacks some. Of 15,000 or so clones listed, 75% to 80% are singletons. This chain uses TRBV7-9 with TRBJ2-7, with D possibly being TRBD1 or TRBD2 (5 bases each). The source material was CD4+ or CD8+ T cells sorted from blood, sampled in a trial of the OX40 agonist ivuxolimab. The sequence was obtained from an adult with an advanced solid tumor such as melanoma, head and neck, liver or kidney cancer. CDR3: CASVGREYEQYF. DNA for the CDR3: TGTGCCAGCGTCGGCAGGGAGTACGAGCAGTACTTC.